This passage covers 13 T cell receptor beta chains from one sample sequenced in a study of cytomegalovirus exposure and HLA in healthy donors. Amplification used 60 Vbeta primers and 13 Jbeta primers. Using immunoSEQ multiplex PCR, the repertoire was profiled, and TCRdb retains in-frame clones only, with some absent. The sample includes some 120,000 clones, 65% to 80% of them seen just once. Sequencing used PBMCs. The receptors were sampled from a woman aged 40 to 55 in good health and CMV-seropositive.

This rearrangement joins TRBV5-1 to TRBJ2-1, with 13 bases that match TRBD2. CDR1 and CDR2 from the germline V gene are SGHRS and YFSETQ. Trimming cost V 0 bases and J 9 bases; bases outside gene matches: 0. The CDR3 runs 14 residues. CDR3 nucleotide sequence: TGCGCCAGCAGCTTGGGGACTAGCGGGGGTGAGCAGTTCTTC. This sequence encodes CASSLGTSGGEQFF.

The genes are TRBV29-1 and TRBJ2-5; tentatively, D is TRBD2 (6 bases). V shed 4 bases and J shed 8 bases, with 11 bases lying between them. CDR3 length equals 11 residues. Germline V lookup: CDR1 SQVTM, CDR2 ANQGSEA. The CDR3 bases are TGCAGCGTTGCGGAGGGGCACACCCAGTACTTC. Its translation is CSVAEGHTQYF.

V is TRBV30 and J is TRBJ2-2, with D tentatively TRBD1 (8 bases). The CDR3 is made up of 17 amino acids. The germline CDR1 and CDR2 sequences are GTSNPN and SVGIG (reference sequence). V dropped 3 bases and J dropped 7 bases, with 24 bases sitting between them. The CDR3 nucleotides read TGTGCCTGGAGACCCCCCCCTAGACAGGGGAGGGACGGGGAGCTGTTTTTT. As protein: CAWRPPPRQGRDGELFF.

This clone came up a few times. V usage is TRBV7-9 and J usage is TRBJ1-5; no firm D call. CDR1 is SEHNR, CDR2 FQNEAQ, per germline (reference sequence). V lost 0 bases and J lost 2, with 11 bases in between. The CDR3 has 16 amino acids. This CDR3 is CASSLAGRDGNQPQHF. The CDR3 DNA reads TGTGCCAGCAGCTTAGCCGGGAGGGATGGCAATCAGCCCCAGCATTTT.

The chain combines TRBV7-3 with TRBJ2-5; perhaps TRBD2 as D (5 bases). Germline V gene lookup returns CDR1 SGHTA and CDR2 FQGTGA. The CDR3 consists of 15 residues. V was pared by 0 bases and J by 5 bases, with 13 bases between. The CDR3 reads CASSLTGRGEETQYF. DNA of the CDR3: TGTGCCAGCAGCTTAACAGGACGGGGAGAGGAGACCCAGTACTTC.

The J gene is TRBJ1-1, the V gene TRBV9, with D hard to call. Germline CDR1 and CDR2: SGDLS and YYNGEE. V lost 0 bases, J lost 0 bases, and 9 bases lay in between. The CDR3 has 15 residues. Here the CDR3 reads CASSVDGVVNTEAFF. CDR3 nucleotide sequence: TGTGCCAGCAGCGTAGACGGGGTGGTGAACACTGAAGCTTTCTTT.

Many counts were recorded for this clone. V and J are TRBV6-5 and TRBJ2-7, with 7 positions matching TRBD1. Germline V CDR1 and CDR2: MNHEY, SVGAGI. CDR3 size: 15 residues. V trimming: 6 bases; J trimming: 4 bases; junction bases outside the gene matches: 12. The CDR3 coding sequence is TGTGCCAGCAGAATGGAGACAGGGTTGGGGTACGAGCAGTACTTC. Translating gives CASRMETGLGYEQYF.

V gene TRBV4-3 combines with J gene TRBJ2-1, with 9 bases aligning to TRBD2. Per the germline V gene, CDR1 is LGHNA and CDR2 is YSLEER. With V trimmed by 3 bases and J by 8 bases, 2 bases remained unmatched. The CDR3 extends over 13 amino acids. The chain's CDR3 is CASSQTSGDEQFF. The CDR3 nucleotides are TGCGCCAGCAGCCAGACTAGCGGAGATGAGCAGTTCTTC.

The CDR3 bases are TGCGCCAGCAGCTCATTTCCGGGACAGGGGACCCAGTACTTC. As protein: CASSSFPGQGTQYF. This chain uses TRBV5-1 with TRBJ2-5; 9 bases match TRBD1. The length of the CDR3 is 14 residues. Unmatched junction bases numbered 7, after V lost 3 bases and J lost 7 bases. CDR1 SGHRS and CDR2 YFSETQ come from the germline V gene. Combining the CDR3 with reference TRBV5-1 and TRBJ2-5 gives the whole variable domain KAGVTQTPRYLIKTRGQQVTLSCSPISGHRSVSWYQQTPGQGLQFLFEYFSETQRNKGNFPGRFSGRQFSNSRSEMNVSTLELGDSALYLCASSSFPGQGTQYFGPGTRLLVL.

V and J are TRBV4-3 and TRBJ2-1; 10 nucleotides line up with TRBD2. Trimming at V came to 4 bases and at J to 8 bases, leaving 11 bases not matched to a gene. The germline gives CDR1 LGHNA, CDR2 YSLEER. The CDR3 is made up of 16 amino acids. As DNA, the CDR3 is TGCGCCAGCAGCCCCGATGGGACAGCGGGGGGGGATGAGCAGTTCTTC. Translation gives CASSPDGTAGGDEQFF.

This clone was observed a single time. The V and J genes are TRBV28 and TRBJ1-2; no clear D. The CDR3 sequence is 12 residues long. With 6 bases removed from V and 4 bases from J, the gap between germline ends came to 9 bases. Germline V CDR1 and CDR2: MDHEN, SYDVKM. In DNA, the CDR3 is TGTGCCAGCAGCCTTTCTTCCTATGGCTACACCTTC. It encodes CASSLSSYGYTF.

This clone turned up a few times. The V call is TRBV7-3, the J call TRBJ1-1, with D maybe TRBD1 (5 bases). The V gene lost 5 bases and the J gene lost 4 bases, with 14 bases spanning the gap. The germline gives CDR1 SGHTA, CDR2 FQGTGA. The CDR3 runs to 14 residues. CDR3 loop: CASSPSPGSTEAFF. CDR3 bases: TGTGCCAGCAGCCCGTCCCCAGGGTCCACTGAAGCTTTCTTT.

This chain connects TRBV9 to TRBJ2-4; TRBD2 is a possible D gene (6 bases). V was cut by 3 bases and J by 7 bases, with 17 bases left in between. Germline loops: CDR1 SGDLS, CDR2 YYNGEE. CDR3 size: 15 residues. The CDR3 DNA reads as TGTGCCAGCAGCGCAGAGACAGTTCGGGGGAACATTCAGTACTTC. Translating it yields CASSAETVRGNIQYF.